The clone carrying this T cell receptor (beta chain) was detected once. Its antigen is currently unknown. These data originate in a study of circulating and synovial CD4+ cells in juvenile arthritis. Overall study results and limits: Diversity here was lower than in bulk blood CD4 cells.

Donors were patients with active juvenile idiopathic arthritis. Assay: immunoSEQ multiplex PCR; the TCRdb copy retains only in-frame clones and omits some. The sample includes roughly 33,000 clones, roughly 95% of them seen just once. The CDR3 has 17 amino acids. Germline CDR1 reads SGDLS; CDR2 reads YYNGEE. J was trimmed by 5 bases and V by 3 bases; bases with no gene match: 13. This sequence originates from a human donor with juvenile idiopathic arthritis. The sequenced sample was CD4+ T cells from blood. This chain links TRBV9 with TRBJ2-1; 8 bases agree with TRBD1. This chain's CDR3 is CASSAPNDRGRDNEQFF. DNA of the CDR3: TGTGCCAGCAGCGCCCCCAACGACAGGGGACGGGACAATGAGCAGTTCTTC.